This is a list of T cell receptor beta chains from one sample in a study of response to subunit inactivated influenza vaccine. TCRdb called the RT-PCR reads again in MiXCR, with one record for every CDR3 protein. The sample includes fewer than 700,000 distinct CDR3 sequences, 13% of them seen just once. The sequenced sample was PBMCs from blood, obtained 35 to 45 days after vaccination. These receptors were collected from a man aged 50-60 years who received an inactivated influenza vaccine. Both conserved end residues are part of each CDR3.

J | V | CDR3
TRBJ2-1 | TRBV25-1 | CASSDSAPEQFF
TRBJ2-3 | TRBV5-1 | CASSDRTSGTFQDTQYF
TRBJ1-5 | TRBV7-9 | CASSLGAGTLNQPQHF
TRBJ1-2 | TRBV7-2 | CASSSGGGSNYGYTF
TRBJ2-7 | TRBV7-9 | CASSLAGPSGPYEQYF
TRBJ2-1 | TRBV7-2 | CASSLTDATGNEQLF
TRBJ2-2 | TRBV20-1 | CSARVGGDRRNTGELFF
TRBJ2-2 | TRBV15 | CATSRGGGLNTGELFF
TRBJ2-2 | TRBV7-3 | CASGPGSGELFF
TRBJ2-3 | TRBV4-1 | CASSQRPTGTDTQYF
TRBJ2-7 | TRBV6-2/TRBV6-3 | CASIDHGGGPYEQYF